This T cell receptor (beta chain) was obtained from a study of early T cells in non-severe SARS-CoV-2 infection. General observations from the study: Anti-spike CD8 responses were favored by VDJdb matching, which missed private and CD4 specificities.

MiXCR, run by TCRdb on the 5' RACE reads, gives a single entry per CDR3 protein. Among tens of thousands of distinct CDR3 sequences listed, 9.3% were seen once. Ten or more counts support this clonotype. The antigen is unknown. V dropped 4 bases and J dropped 3; count of bases not matched to a gene: 6. The CDR3 covers 14 residues. Germline lookup yields CDR1 SGHRS and CDR2 YFSETQ. The sequenced sample consisted of whole blood. The receptor was derived from an adult who was a healthcare worker with PCR-confirmed SARS-CoV-2 infection or an uninfected control (not recorded which). V is TRBV5-1 and J is TRBJ1-2, with 7 nucleotides matching TRBD1. The CDR3 DNA is TGCGCCAGCAGCACCTCAGGGGGATACTATGGCTACACCTTC. This gives the protein CASSTSGGYYGYTF.